This T cell receptor (beta chain) stems from a study of blood T cell repertoires in COVID-19. Across the study: The United States, Italy and Spain were the sources of the acute and convalescent COVID-19 samples. Sources were T cells, B-cell-depleted T cells, or PBMCs; the material itself was cDNA or gDNA.

J was trimmed by 8 bases and V by 0 bases; bases with no gene match: 0. The CDR3 is 13 residues long. Looked up from germline, CDR1 is SGHKS and CDR2 is YYEKEE (reference sequence). As handled by the study authors: Amplification from reference gene primers served as the basis for estimated nucleated cell counts. Clones were sequenced by immunoSEQ multiplex PCR, and TCRdb holds only the in-frame ones, with some missing. V and J calls plus clone size are reproduced from that table; the DNA served to infer D and trimming. The sample consists of 200,000 to 250,000 clones, approximately 87% of them appearing once.

The sample was peripheral blood. The source is a man between 60 and 70 years old with acute or convalescent COVID-19. J is TRBJ1-4 and V is TRBV5-5; 8 bases match TRBD1. The CDR3 loop reads CASSLGTGEKLFF. DNA of the CDR3: TGTGCCAGCAGCTTGGGGACAGGGGAAAAACTGTTTTTT. Combining the CDR3 with reference TRBV5-5 and TRBJ1-4 gives the whole variable domain DAGVTQSPTHLIKTRGQQVTLRCSPISGHKSVSWYQQVLGQGPQFIFQYYEKEERGRGNFPDRFSARQFPNYSSELNVNALLLGDSALYLCASSLGTGEKLFFGSGTQLSVL.